One sample yielded the 10 T cell receptor beta chains listed below, sequenced in a study of blood T cell repertoires in COVID-19. The table came from immunoSEQ multiplex PCR; TCRdb's copy has only in-frame clones and leaves some out. There are more than 45,000 clones in the sample; 86% occur only once, and 14% lies in the top ten. What was sequenced was peripheral blood. The receptors stem from a man between 65 and 85 years old with acute or convalescent COVID-19.

The rearrangement joins TRBV7-8 to TRBJ1-1; D gene ambiguous. This CDR3 has 13 residues. The germline V gene encodes CDR1 SGHVS and CDR2 FQNEAQ. Trimming removed 4 bases at V and 1 base at J, with 7 bases between. This CDR3 reads CASSSRRNTEAFF. DNA for the CDR3: TGTGCCAGCAGCTCTAGGAGGAACACTGAAGCTTTCTTT. The whole variable domain, remainder taken from reference TRBV7-8 and TRBJ1-1, is GAGVSQSPRYKVAKRGQDVALRCDPISGHVSLFWYQQALGQGPEFLTYFQNEAQLDKSGLPSDRFFAERPEGSVSTLKIQRTQQEDSAVYLCASSSRRNTEAFFGQGTRLTVV.

This clone is deemed large. This chain connects TRBV7-6 to TRBJ2-1, with D unresolved. Germline CDR1 reads SGHVS; CDR2 reads FNYEAQ. The V end lost 5 bases, the J end lost 7 bases, and 15 bases lay between the germline ends. This CDR3 contains 14 residues. In DNA form, the CDR3 reads TGTGCCAGCAGCCCCATCCACGGCAGGAATGAGCAGTTCTTC. It encodes CASSPIHGRNEQFF.

The genes are TRBV27 and TRBJ2-1; D is perhaps TRBD2 (6 bases). Trimming left V 2 bases short and J 4 bases short, with 12 bases between. CDR3 length: 15 amino acids. Germline CDR1 MNHEY, CDR2 SMNVEV (reference sequence). The CDR3 region is CASSLDGGAYNEQFF. The CDR3, as DNA: TGTGCCAGCAGTTTAGACGGGGGAGCATACAATGAGCAGTTCTTC.

The chain uses TRBV9 and TRBJ2-7, with a possible D match to TRBD1 (6 bases). This CDR3 region has 14 residues. Trimming left V 0 bases short and J 4 bases short, with 11 bases between. Germline V lookup: CDR1 SGDLS, CDR2 YYNGEE. This CDR3 is CASSVVAGVYEQYV. CDR3 nucleotide sequence: TGTGCCAGCAGCGTAGTTGCAGGGGTGTACGAGCAGTACGTC.

The V and J genes are TRBV21-1 and TRBJ1-6; TRBD1 is the table's D call, not checked against the DNA. TRBV21-1 constitutes a pseudogene. The CDR3 has 15 residues. The CDR3: CASNRGRPYNSPLHF. The DNA for the CDR3 is TGTGCCAGCAACAGGGGGCGCCCCTATAATTCACCCCTCCACTTT.

This rearrangement joins TRBV28 to TRBJ2-7; possible D gene TRBD2, 5 bases. The V gene's germline CDR1 is MDHEN and CDR2 SYDVKM. V was shortened by 8 bases and J by 0 bases, with 8 bases between the two germline ends. The CDR3 covers 12 residues. CDR3 coding DNA: TGTGCCAGCCAGCGGAGCTCCTACGAGCAGTACGTC. It is translated as CASQRSSYEQYV.

The rearrangement uses TRBV2 and TRBJ1-1, with D unclear. This CDR3 region has 13 residues. The germline V gene has CDR1 SNHLY and CDR2 FYNNEI. Trimming removed 7 bases at V and 1 base at J, with 10 bases between. The CDR3 is CASKVRENTEAFF. The CDR3 DNA reads TGTGCCAGCAAGGTCCGGGAGAACACTGAAGCTTTCTTT.

This sequence joins TRBV6-2 or TRBV6-3 and TRBJ1-1; 7 bases match TRBD1. The germline CDR1 and CDR2 sequences are MNHEY and SVGEGT. The CDR3 totals 18 residues. V dropped 0 bases and J dropped 1; count of bases not matched to a gene: 11. Here the CDR3 DNA reads TGTGCCAGCAGTTACTCGACCTGGGGACAGAAAAAGAACACTGAAGCTTTCTTT. Protein product: CASSYSTWGQKKNTEAFF.

The chain combines TRBV7-9 with TRBJ1-2; D gene ambiguous. Looked up from germline, CDR1 is SEHNR and CDR2 is FQNEAQ (reference sequence). This CDR3 region has 12 residues. V lost 4 bases and J lost 5, with 8 bases in between. CDR3 residues: CASSYNSYGYTF. Written as DNA, the CDR3 is TGTGCCAGCAGCTACAATTCATATGGCTACACCTTC.

The rearrangement links TRBV29-1 to TRBJ2-1; TRBD2 matches at 7 bases. The CDR3 runs to 17 residues. The V and J ends lost 3 bases and 4 bases, in that order; junction bases with no gene match: 15. CDR1 is SQVTM, CDR2 ANQGSEA, per germline. CDR3 coding DNA: TGCAGCGTTGAGGGGAGGGGCAGGGATGGCCAATACAATGAGCAGTTCTTC. Residues: CSVEGRGRDGQYNEQFF.